This record covers a single TCR beta chain. Its antigen is not known. The entry originates in a study of shared clonotypes between healthy human individuals. Study results and limitations: Sorted-subset sequencing, rarefaction showed, was incomplete despite large depth. Of the naive CD4 clonotypes, about 5.4% were shared across a few donors.

Sequencing was performed with immunoSEQ multiplex PCR; in TCRdb, only in-frame clones are kept and a portion is missing. There are about 2.4 million clones in the sample; 93% occur only once, and 0.36% lies in the top ten. The TCR was taken from a man between 18 and 29 years old in good health. Some clones in this sample may be carry-over from other donors' samples. Sequenced: naive CD4+ T cells from PBMCs. The subset denotes: CD45RA+ positively selected.

CDR3 sequence: CASSLVGGEAGNTIYF. The CDR3 DNA sequence: TGTGCCAGCAGCTTGGTTGGGGGCGAAGCTGGAAACACCATATATTTT. This sequence joins TRBV5-6 and TRBJ1-3; maybe TRBD1 (6 bases). From germline, CDR1 is SGHDT and CDR2 YYEEEE. This CDR3 region has 16 residues. With 0 bases removed from V and 2 bases from J, the gap between germline ends came to 12 bases.